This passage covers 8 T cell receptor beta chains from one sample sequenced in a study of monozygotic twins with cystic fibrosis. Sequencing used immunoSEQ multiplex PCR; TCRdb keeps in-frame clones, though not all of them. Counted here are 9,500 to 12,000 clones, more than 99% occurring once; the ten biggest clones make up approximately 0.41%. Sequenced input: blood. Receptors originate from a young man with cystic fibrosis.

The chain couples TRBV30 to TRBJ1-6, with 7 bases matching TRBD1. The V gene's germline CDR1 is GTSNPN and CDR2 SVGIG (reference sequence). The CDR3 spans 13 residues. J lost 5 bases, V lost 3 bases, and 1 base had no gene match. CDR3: CAWRGTDNSPLHF. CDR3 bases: TGTGCCTGGAGAGGGACAGATAATTCACCCCTCCACTTT.

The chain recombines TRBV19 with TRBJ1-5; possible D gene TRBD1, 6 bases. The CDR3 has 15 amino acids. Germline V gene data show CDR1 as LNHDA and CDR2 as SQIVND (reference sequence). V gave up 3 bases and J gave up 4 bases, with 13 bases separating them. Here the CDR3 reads CASSIARGENQPQHF. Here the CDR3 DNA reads TGTGCCAGTAGTATTGCCAGGGGTGAAAATCAGCCCCAGCATTTT.

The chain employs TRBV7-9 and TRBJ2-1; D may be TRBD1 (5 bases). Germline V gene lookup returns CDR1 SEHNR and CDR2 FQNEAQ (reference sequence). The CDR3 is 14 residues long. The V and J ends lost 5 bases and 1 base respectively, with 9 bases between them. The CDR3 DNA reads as TGTGCCAGCAGCCCAGACAGATCCTACAATGAGCAGTTCTTC. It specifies CASSPDRSYNEQFF. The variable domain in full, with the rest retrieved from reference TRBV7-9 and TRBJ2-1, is DTGVSQNPRHKITKRGQNVTFRCDPISEHNRLYWYRQTLGQGPEFLTYFQNEAQLEKSRLLSDRFSAERPKGSFSTLEIQRTEQGDSAMYLCASSPDRSYNEQFFGPGTRLTVL.

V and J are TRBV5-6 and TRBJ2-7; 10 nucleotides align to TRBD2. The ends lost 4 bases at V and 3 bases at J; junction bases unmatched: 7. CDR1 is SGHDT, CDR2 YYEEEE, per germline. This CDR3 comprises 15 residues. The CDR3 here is CASSLSSGGHYEQYF. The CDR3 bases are TGTGCCAGCAGCCTATCTAGCGGGGGACACTACGAGCAGTACTTC.

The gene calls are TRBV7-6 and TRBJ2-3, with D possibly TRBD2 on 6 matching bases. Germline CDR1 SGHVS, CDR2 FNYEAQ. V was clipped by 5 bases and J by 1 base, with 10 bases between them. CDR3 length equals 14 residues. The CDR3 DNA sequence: TGTGCCAGCAGCGTCGGGGAGGGCACAGATACGCAGTATTTT. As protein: CASSVGEGTDTQYF.

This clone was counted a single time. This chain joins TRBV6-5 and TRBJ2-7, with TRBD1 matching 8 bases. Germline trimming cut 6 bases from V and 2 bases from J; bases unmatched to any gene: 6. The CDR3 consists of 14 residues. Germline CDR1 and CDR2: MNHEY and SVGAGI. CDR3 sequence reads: CASRALTGAYEQYF. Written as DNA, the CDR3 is TGTGCCAGCAGGGCGTTGACAGGGGCCTACGAGCAGTACTTC.

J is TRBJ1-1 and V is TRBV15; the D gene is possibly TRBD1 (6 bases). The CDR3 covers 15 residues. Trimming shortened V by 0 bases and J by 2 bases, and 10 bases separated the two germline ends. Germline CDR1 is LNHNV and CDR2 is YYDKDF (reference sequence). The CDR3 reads CATSRDVGGNTEAFF. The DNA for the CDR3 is TGTGCCACCAGCAGAGATGTTGGGGGCAACACTGAAGCTTTCTTT.

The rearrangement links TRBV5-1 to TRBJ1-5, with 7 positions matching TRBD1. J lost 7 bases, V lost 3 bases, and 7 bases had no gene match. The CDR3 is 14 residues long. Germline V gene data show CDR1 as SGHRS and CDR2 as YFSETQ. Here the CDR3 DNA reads TGCGCCAGCAGCTCAGGACAGGATGGCCAGCCCCAGCATTTT. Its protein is CASSSGQDGQPQHF.